The T cell receptor (beta chain) under discussion was sequenced for a study of Ad26.COV2.S vaccination and SARS-CoV-2 variants. Treatment of the sample: some 19 received Ad26.COV2.S at low or high dose, single or two shots; 5 received placebo; per-sample allocation not given. Samples were taken on day 63 after the first vaccine or placebo injection. As its vector, the vaccine had Ad26, which expressed Wuhan-strain SARS-CoV-2 spike. With respect to this clone: Antigen: not known.

Repertoires were generated with immunoSEQ multiplex PCR, while TCRdb's copy carries only in-frame clones and drops some. Of 360,000 or so clones in the sample, around 86% were seen once. Study-wide points: Reports say spike-specific CD8+ and CD4+ T cell responses covered substantial breadth after vaccination.

CDR3 length equals 16 residues. Trimming cost V 5 bases and J 6 bases; bases outside gene matches: 12. Germline V gene sequence: CDR1 MNHEY, CDR2 SMNVEV (reference sequence). The sequence derives from a person between 18 and 65 years old who received the Ad26.COV2.S COVID-19 vaccine or a placebo. This rearrangement joins TRBV27 to TRBJ1-2; 10 nucleotides match TRBD1. Sequenced material: peripheral blood, taken in a trial of Ad26.COV2.S vaccine versus placebo. CDR3 in amino acids: CASSPTDRGQFHGYTF. The CDR3 DNA sequence: TGTGCCAGCAGTCCGACTGACAGGGGGCAGTTCCATGGCTACACCTTC.